A single sample gave rise to the 5 T cell receptor beta chains below, sequenced in a study of cytomegalovirus exposure and HLA in healthy donors. Repertoires were generated with immunoSEQ multiplex PCR, while TCRdb's copy carries only in-frame clones and drops some. The profile shows about 140,000 clones, 70% to 90% of them singletons. The material sequenced was PBMCs. Receptor source: a young man in good health and CMV-seronegative.

This chain joins TRBV7-9 and TRBJ2-5; D gene unclear. Germline CDR1 SEHNR, CDR2 FQNEAQ (reference sequence). CDR3 length: 16 amino acids. V was trimmed by 5 bases and J by 5 bases, leaving 21 bases between them. The CDR3 protein is CASSPESRSPWETQYF. In nucleotides, the CDR3 is TGTGCCAGCAGCCCTGAGTCTAGAAGCCCGTGGGAGACCCAGTACTTC.

The chain uses TRBV30 and TRBJ2-3; TRBD2 aligns across 8 bases. Looked up from germline, CDR1 is GTSNPN and CDR2 is SVGIG (reference sequence). J was trimmed by 6 bases and V by 3 bases; bases with no gene match: 11. CDR3 size: 15 residues. For the CDR3, the DNA is TGTGCCTGGAGGCGGGGGGCTGGAAGGGTTGATACGCAGTATTTT. It is translated as CAWRRGAGRVDTQYF.

The CDR3 loop reads CASSQGPSRGLTDTQYF. The CDR3 DNA sequence: TGCGCCAGCAGCCAAGGCCCAAGTCGTGGGCTCACAGATACGCAGTATTTT. The chain couples TRBV4-1 to TRBJ2-3; no reliable D call. Trimming stripped 1 base from V and 2 bases from J, with 16 bases between. The CDR3 has 17 amino acids. Germline assignment: CDR1 MGHRA and CDR2 YSYEKL.

The chain joins TRBV5-8 to TRBJ1-5; D not certain. The CDR3 is 17 amino acids. V shed 2 bases and J shed 5 bases, with 20 bases lying between them. In germline, CDR1 is SGHTS, CDR2 YDEGEE. The CDR3 spells CASSLLGRTGSDQPQHF. The DNA for the CDR3 is TGTGCCAGCAGCTTATTGGGCAGGACTGGTTCCGATCAGCCCCAGCATTTT.

The V call is TRBV7-9, the J call TRBJ1-5; D perhaps matches TRBD1 (5 bases). This CDR3 comprises 14 residues. The germline V and J ends were trimmed by 3 bases and 12 bases, with 18 bases remaining between them. Germline V gene data show CDR1 as SEHNR and CDR2 as FQNEAQ (reference sequence). This CDR3 is CASSLGQGFPVQHF. CDR3 DNA sequence: TGTGCCAGCAGCTTGGGTCAGGGATTTCCAGTCCAGCATTTT.